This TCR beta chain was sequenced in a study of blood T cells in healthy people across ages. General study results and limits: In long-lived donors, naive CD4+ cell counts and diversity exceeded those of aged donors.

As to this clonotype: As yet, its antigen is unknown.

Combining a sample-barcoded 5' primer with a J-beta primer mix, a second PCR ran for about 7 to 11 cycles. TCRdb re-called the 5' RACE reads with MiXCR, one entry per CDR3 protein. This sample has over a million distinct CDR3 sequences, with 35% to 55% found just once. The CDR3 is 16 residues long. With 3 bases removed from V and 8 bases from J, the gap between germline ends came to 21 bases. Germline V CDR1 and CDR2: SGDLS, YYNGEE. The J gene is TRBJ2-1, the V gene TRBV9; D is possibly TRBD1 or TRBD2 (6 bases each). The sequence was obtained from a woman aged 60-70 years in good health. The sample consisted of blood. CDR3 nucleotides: TGTGCCAGCAGCGCCTGGGGGGCTGGACTTTACGATGAGCAGTTCTTC. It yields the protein CASSAWGAGLYDEQFF. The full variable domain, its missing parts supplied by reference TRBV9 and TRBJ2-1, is DSGVTQTPKHLITATGQRVTLRCSPRSGDLSVYWYQQSLDQGLQFLIQYYNGEERAKGNILERFSAQQFPDLHSELNLSSLELGDSALYFCASSAWGAGLYDEQFFGPGTRLTVL.